A single sample is the source of the 5 T cell receptor beta chains below, sequenced in a study of blood T cells in healthy people across ages. Combining a sample-barcoded 5' primer with a J-beta primer mix, a second PCR ran for roughly 7 to 11 cycles. TCRdb fed the 5' RACE reads into MiXCR, producing one record per CDR3 protein. Counted here are under 2,000,000 distinct CDR3 sequences, around 48% occurring once; the ten biggest clones make up approximately 2%. Material: blood. The receptors derive from a woman aged 40 to 49 in good health.

The chain combines TRBV5-5 with TRBJ1-2; unclear D gene. V lost 4 bases and J lost 8, with 15 bases in between. Germline values: CDR1 SGHKS, CDR2 YYEKEE (reference sequence). The CDR3 covers 13 residues. The CDR3 DNA is TGTGCCAGCAGCCCCGGAGGCAGGAGGGGCTACACCTTC. The encoded protein is CASSPGGRRGYTF. Full variable domain (outside the CDR3, taken from reference TRBV5-5 and TRBJ1-2): DAGVTQSPTHLIKTRGQQVTLRCSPISGHKSVSWYQQVLGQGPQFIFQYYEKEERGRGNFPDRFSARQFPNYSSELNVNALLLGDSALYLCASSPGGRRGYTFGSGTRLTVV.

The chain recombines TRBV12-5 with TRBJ1-1; tentative D call: TRBD1 (6 bases). This CDR3 spans 15 amino acids. From germline, CDR1 is LGHNT and CDR2 FRNRAP. V gave up 7 bases and J gave up 3 bases, with 18 bases separating them. The CDR3 region has the DNA TGTGCTAGTGCCCTGGCGGGGGGCCCCTACACTGAAGCTTTCTTT. It is translated as CASALAGGPYTEAFF.

V is TRBV2 and J is TRBJ1-2; 9 positions agree with TRBD1. Trimming cost V 4 bases and J 5 bases; bases outside gene matches: 5. CDR3 length equals 14 residues. Per the germline V gene, CDR1 is SNHLY and CDR2 is FYNNEI. CDR3 DNA sequence: TGTGCCAGCAGTGGGGACAGGGTAATATATGGCTACACCTTC. Translation: CASSGDRVIYGYTF.

This clonotype has a count of ten or more. V gene TRBV29-1 combines with J gene TRBJ2-1, with TRBD1 matching over 8 bases. In germline, CDR1 is SQVTM, CDR2 ANQGSEA. CDR3 length equals 12 residues. V trimming: 3 bases; J trimming: 6 bases; junction bases outside the gene matches: 1. In DNA, the CDR3 is TGCAGCGTTGATACAGGGGGCAATGAGCAGTTCTTC. Its translation is CSVDTGGNEQFF.

J is TRBJ1-5 and V is TRBV6-1; no clear D gene. Germline CDR1 is MNHNS and CDR2 is SASEGT. The CDR3 consists of 13 residues. The V and J ends lost 3 bases and 7 bases respectively, with 10 bases between them. The CDR3 DNA reads TGTGCCAGCAGTGACTCTTTGAGGCAGCCCCAGCATTTT. Translated: CASSDSLRQPQHF.